The 4 T cell receptor beta chains reported below all come from one sample, sequenced in a study of T cell clones after liver transplantation. Sequencing was performed with immunoSEQ multiplex PCR; in TCRdb, only in-frame clones are kept and a portion is missing. Counted here are around 80,000 clones, about 82% occurring once; the ten biggest clones make up more than 0.45%. The material was CD4+ T cells from blood, obtained approximately 3.5 years after liver transplant. The source is a human patient who received a liver transplant. A subset of T cells may come from the graft donor.

The chain is built from TRBV19 and TRBJ1-5; D perhaps matches TRBD1 (5 bases). Germline-derived CDR1 and CDR2 are LNHDA and SQIVND (reference sequence). V lost 1 base and J 6 bases, leaving 13 bases between the germline ends. The CDR3 has 15 residues. The CDR3 bases are TGTGCCAGTAGTATAGGTTTTAGGGGAAGTCAGCCCCAGCATTTT. Encoded protein: CASSIGFRGSQPQHF. The entire variable domain, with the rest obtained from reference TRBV19 and TRBJ1-5, is as follows: DGGITQSPKYLFRKEGQNVTLSCEQNLNHDAMYWYRQDPGQGLRLIYYSQIVNDFQKGDIAEGYSVSREKKESFPLTVTSAQKNPTAFYLCASSIGFRGSQPQHFGDGTRLSIL.

V usage is TRBV7-8 and J usage is TRBJ2-7, with 7 nucleotides matching TRBD1. V dropped 2 bases and J dropped 0; count of bases not matched to a gene: 7. This CDR3 spans 16 amino acids. CDR1 and CDR2 (germline): SGHVS, FQNEAQ. This chain's CDR3 is CASSLLGGPVSYEQYF. CDR3 sequence (DNA): TGTGCCAGCAGCTTATTAGGGGGCCCTGTCTCCTACGAGCAGTACTTC.

This chain joins TRBV28 and TRBJ1-2; D remains unclear. Trimming removed 5 bases from V and 2 bases from J, with 15 bases in between. Per the germline V gene, CDR1 is MDHEN and CDR2 is SYDVKM. The CDR3 extends over 15 amino acids. Here the CDR3 DNA reads TGTGCCAGCAGTCCTGCCGCCCGACTGAACTATGGCTACACCTTC. Protein product: CASSPAARLNYGYTF.

The rearrangement uses TRBV18 and TRBJ1-1; tentatively, D is TRBD1 (6 bases). Trimming stripped 3 bases from V and 4 bases from J, with 12 bases between. CDR1 and CDR2 (germline): KGHSH, LQKENI. This CDR3 spans 14 amino acids. The CDR3 reads CASSPSEGGTEAFF. The DNA for the CDR3 is TGTGCCAGCTCACCGTCCGAGGGGGGCACTGAAGCTTTCTTT.